This is a list of T cell receptor beta chains from one sample in a study of response to subunit inactivated influenza vaccine. A single record per CDR3 protein comes from TCRdb applying MiXCR to the RT-PCR reads. The profile covers about 780,000 distinct CDR3 sequences, with roughly 18% appearing a single time and 11% taken by the ten largest. The source was PBMCs from blood, collected more than 4 days after vaccination. The receptors were sampled from a man aged 45-60 years who received an inactivated influenza vaccine. The CDR3 runs from the conserved cysteine through the conserved F or W. D genes are given only for firm matches. Clone size appears in some rows only: once, few, many, or a class for an expanded clone.

D: NA; J: TRBJ2-4; V: TRBV7-9; size: few; CDR3: CASSLAAEPIQYF; DNA: TGTGCCAGCAGCTTAGCAGCAGAACCTATTCAGTACTTC
D: TRBD1; J: TRBJ1-3; V: TRBV29-1; size: NA; CDR3: CSALPGQATSSGNTIYF; DNA: TGCAGCGCACTACCGGGACAGGCGACGAGCTCTGGAAACACCATATATTTT
D: NA; J: TRBJ2-5; V: TRBV7-9; size: few; CDR3: CASSLDLTVQETQYF; DNA: TGTGCCAGCAGCTTAGACCTTACGGTTCAGGAGACCCAGTACTTC
D: NA; J: TRBJ2-1; V: TRBV10-2; size: few; CDR3: CASSAGSHNEQFF; DNA: TGCGCCAGCAGTGCAGGATCCCACAATGAGCAGTTCTTC
D: NA; J: TRBJ1-1; V: TRBV20-1; size: few; CDR3: CSAPGHRNTEAFF; DNA: TGCAGTGCCCCGGGACATCGGAACACTGAAGCTTTCTTT
D: NA; J: TRBJ2-3; V: TRBV12-3/TRBV12-4; size: many; CDR3: CASDTASTDTQYF; DNA: TGTGCCAGCGATACTGCTAGCACAGATACGCAGTATTTT
D: NA; J: TRBJ2-2; V: TRBV12-3/TRBV12-4; size: many; CDR3: CASSLGGYGGELFF; DNA: TGTGCCAGCAGTTTGGGGGGTTACGGCGGGGAGCTGTTTTTT
D: NA; J: TRBJ2-7; V: TRBV6-1; size: NA; CDR3: CASGSPGGSYEQYF; DNA: TGTGCCAGCGGGAGTCCCGGGGGCTCCTACGAGCAGTACTTC
D: NA; J: TRBJ2-1; V: TRBV5-1; size: NA; CDR3: CASCQDPYGNEQFF; DNA: TGCGCCAGCTGCCAGGACCCCTACGGGAATGAGCAGTTCTTC
D: TRBD1; J: TRBJ2-7; V: TRBV28; size: NA; CDR3: CASCPGQGYEQYF; DNA: TGTGCCAGTTGTCCGGGACAGGGTTACGAGCAGTACTTC
D: NA; J: TRBJ1-4; V: TRBV4-2; size: few; CDR3: CASSQGRTGRGEKLFF; DNA: TGTGCCAGCAGCCAAGGACGGACTGGACGTGGAGAAAAACTGTTTTTT
D: NA; J: TRBJ1-2; V: TRBV6-1; size: many; CDR3: CASTETRPQGRGYTF; DNA: TGTGCCAGCACCGAGACCCGACCTCAGGGAAGGGGCTACACCTTC
D: NA; J: TRBJ1-4; V: TRBV5-1; size: NA; CDR3: CASSYGSTNEKLFF; DNA: TGCGCCAGCAGCTACGGATCAACTAATGAAAAACTGTTTTTT
D: NA; J: TRBJ2-4; V: TRBV29-1; size: many; CDR3: CSVEVDDIQYF; DNA: TGCAGCGTTGAGGTAGACGACATTCAGTACTTC
D: TRBD2; J: TRBJ2-1; V: TRBV13; size: few; CDR3: CASSSQTSGSGDEQFF; DNA: TGTGCCAGCAGCTCCCAGACTAGCGGGAGCGGAGATGAGCAGTTCTTC
D: NA; J: TRBJ2-5; V: TRBV5-1; size: NA; CDR3: CASSSSWETQYF; DNA: TGCGCCAGCAGCTCTTCTTGGGAGACCCAGTACTTC
D: TRBD2; J: TRBJ2-7; V: TRBV6-2/TRBV6-3; size: NA; CDR3: CASSYGGLESYEQYF; DNA: TGTGCCAGCAGTTACGGAGGACTAGAGTCCTACGAGCAGTACTTC
D: NA; J: TRBJ2-3; V: TRBV7-9; size: few; CDR3: CASSLWQMDTDTQYF; DNA: TGTGCCAGCAGCTTATGGCAAATGGACACAGATACGCAGTATTTT
D: NA; J: TRBJ2-2; V: TRBV20-1; size: few; CDR3: CSARSGNRPTGELFF; DNA: TGCAGTGCTAGATCGGGGAATCGACCCACCGGGGAGCTGTTTTTT
D: NA; J: TRBJ1-5; V: TRBV10-3; size: NA; CDR3: CAISESMADNQPQHF; DNA: TGTGCCATCAGTGAGTCCATGGCGGATAATCAGCCCCAGCATTTT
D: NA; J: TRBJ2-1; V: TRBV7-9; size: NA; CDR3: CASSLIGYEQFF; DNA: TGTGCCAGCAGCTTAATTGGGTATGAGCAGTTCTTC
D: NA; J: TRBJ2-7; V: TRBV25-1; size: few; CDR3: CASSKIGGEQYF; DNA: TGTGCCAGCAGTAAGATCGGGGGCGAGCAGTACTTC
D: TRBD1; J: TRBJ2-7; V: TRBV5-1; size: few; CDR3: CASSLWGQSYEQYF; DNA: TGCGCCAGCAGCTTGTGGGGACAGTCCTACGAGCAGTACTTC
D: TRBD1; J: TRBJ1-3; V: TRBV6-1; size: NA; CDR3: CASSPDRARNTIYF; DNA: TGTGCCAGCAGCCCGGACAGGGCTAGGAACACCATATATTTT
D: NA; J: TRBJ2-1; V: TRBV5-1; size: few; CDR3: CASNGDSGRGNEQFF; DNA: TGCGCCAGCAATGGGGACTCGGGCCGGGGCAATGAGCAGTTCTTC
D: NA; J: TRBJ2-7; V: TRBV6-5; size: NA; CDR3: CASSSGLGQYF; DNA: TGTGCCAGCAGCTCCGGCCTCGGGCAGTACTTC
D: NA; J: TRBJ1-3; V: TRBV20-1; size: few; CDR3: CSAQRGVENTIYF; DNA: TGCAGTGCCCAGAGGGGGGTCGAGAACACCATATATTTT